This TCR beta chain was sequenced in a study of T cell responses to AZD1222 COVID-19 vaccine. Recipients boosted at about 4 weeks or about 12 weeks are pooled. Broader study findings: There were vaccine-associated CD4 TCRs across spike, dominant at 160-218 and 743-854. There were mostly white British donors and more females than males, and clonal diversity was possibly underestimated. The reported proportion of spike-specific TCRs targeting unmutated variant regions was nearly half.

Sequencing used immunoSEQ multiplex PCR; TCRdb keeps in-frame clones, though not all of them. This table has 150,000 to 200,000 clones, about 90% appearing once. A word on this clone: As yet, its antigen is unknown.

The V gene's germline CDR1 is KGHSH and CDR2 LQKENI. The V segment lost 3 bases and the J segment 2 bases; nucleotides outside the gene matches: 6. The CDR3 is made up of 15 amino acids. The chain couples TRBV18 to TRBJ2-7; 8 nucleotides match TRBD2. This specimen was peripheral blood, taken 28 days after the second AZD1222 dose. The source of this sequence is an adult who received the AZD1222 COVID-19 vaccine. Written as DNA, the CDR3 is TGTGCCAGCTCACCCTTAGCGGGAAGCCCCTACGAGCAGTACTTC. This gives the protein CASSPLAGSPYEQYF.